The source of this T cell receptor beta chain is a study of T and B cells in COVID-19 patients. With 4 bases removed from V and 6 bases from J, the gap between germline ends came to 8 bases. CDR3 length: 12 amino acids. From germline, CDR1 is PRHDT and CDR2 FYEKMQ (reference sequence). Findings and caveats of the study: There were 2,000 to 3,000 TCR clusters exclusive to the recovered cohort, 31 with low generation probability. In COVID-19 patients, T cell receptor beta variable and joining gene use was reportedly strongly skewed. No sequencing was yet done of CD4+, regulatory or CD8+ subsets, or of SARS-CoV-2-responsive or tetramer+ sorted cells.

Blood genomic DNA input for TRB amplification was roughly 220-500 ng. Multiplex PCR with BIOMED2 TRB-A/B primer pools amplified TRB rearrangements. TCRdb redid the calling of the multiplex PCR reads with MiXCR, one entry per CDR3 protein. The table has more than 15,000 distinct CDR3 sequences, just over 35% seen once. By share of the sample, this clonotype is medium-sized. The antigen is undetermined. This chain uses TRBV13 with TRBJ2-3; D call uncertain. Sequencing input: blood. This clonotype was obtained from a human donor with active COVID-19. Written as DNA, the CDR3 is TGTGCCAGCAGCTCAAACCGGGATACGCAGTATTTT. Encoded protein: CASSSNRDTQYF. The full variable domain, completed using reference TRBV13 and TRBJ2-3, is AAGVIQSPRHLIKEKRETATLKCYPIPRHDTVYWYQQGPGQDPQFLISFYEKMQSDKGSIPDRFSAQQFSDYHSELNMSSLELGDSALYFCASSSNRDTQYFGPGTRLTVL.